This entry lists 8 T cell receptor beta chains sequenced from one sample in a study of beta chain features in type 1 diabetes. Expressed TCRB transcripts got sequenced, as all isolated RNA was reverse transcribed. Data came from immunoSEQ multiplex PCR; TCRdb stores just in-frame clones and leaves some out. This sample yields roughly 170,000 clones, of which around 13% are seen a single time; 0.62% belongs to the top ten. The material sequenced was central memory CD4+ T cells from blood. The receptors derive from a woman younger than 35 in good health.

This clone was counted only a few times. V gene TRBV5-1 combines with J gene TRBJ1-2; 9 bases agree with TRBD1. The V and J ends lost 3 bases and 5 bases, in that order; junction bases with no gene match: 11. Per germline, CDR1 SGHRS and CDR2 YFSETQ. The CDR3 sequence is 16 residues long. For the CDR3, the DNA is TGCGCCAGCAGCTCGGACCCCGGGACAGGGTCTTATGGCTACACCTTC. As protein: CASSSDPGTGSYGYTF.

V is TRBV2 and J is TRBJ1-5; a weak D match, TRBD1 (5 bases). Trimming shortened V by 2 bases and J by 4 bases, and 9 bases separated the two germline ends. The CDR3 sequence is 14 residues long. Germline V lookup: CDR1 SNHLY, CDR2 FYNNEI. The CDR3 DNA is TGTGCCAGCAGTGAATTGGGGGGGAATCAGCCCCAGCATTTT. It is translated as CASSELGGNQPQHF.

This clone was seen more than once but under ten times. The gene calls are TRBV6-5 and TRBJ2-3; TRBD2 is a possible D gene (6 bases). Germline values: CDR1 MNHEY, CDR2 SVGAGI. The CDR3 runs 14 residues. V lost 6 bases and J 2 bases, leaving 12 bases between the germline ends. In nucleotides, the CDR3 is TGTGCCAGCAGACTTAGCGGCCCCACAGATACGCAGTATTTT. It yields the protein CASRLSGPTDTQYF.

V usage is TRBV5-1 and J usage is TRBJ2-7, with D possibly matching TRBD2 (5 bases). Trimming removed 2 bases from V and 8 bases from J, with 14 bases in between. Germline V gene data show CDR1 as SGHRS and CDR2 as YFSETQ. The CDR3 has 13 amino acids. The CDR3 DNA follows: TGCGCCAGCAGCTTTAATCGGGATAAGAAGCAGTACTTC. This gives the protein CASSFNRDKKQYF. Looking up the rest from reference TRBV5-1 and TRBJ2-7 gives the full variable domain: KAGVTQTPRYLIKTRGQQVTLSCSPISGHRSVSWYQQTPGQGLQFLFEYFSETQRNKGNFPGRFSGRQFSNSRSEMNVSTLELGDSALYLCASSFNRDKKQYFGPGTRLTVT.

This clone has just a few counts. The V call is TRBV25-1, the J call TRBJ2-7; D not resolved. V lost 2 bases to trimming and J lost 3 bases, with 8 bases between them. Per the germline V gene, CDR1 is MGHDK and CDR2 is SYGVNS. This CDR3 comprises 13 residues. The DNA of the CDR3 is TGTGCCAGCAGTGAAGTCCCCAGCTACGAGCAGTACTTC. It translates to CASSEVPSYEQYF.

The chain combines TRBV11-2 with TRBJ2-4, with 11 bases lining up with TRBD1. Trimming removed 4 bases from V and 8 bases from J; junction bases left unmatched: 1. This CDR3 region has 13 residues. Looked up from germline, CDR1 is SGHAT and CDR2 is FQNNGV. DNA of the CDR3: TGTGCCAGCAGCTGGGGACAGGGGGACATTCAGTACTTC. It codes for CASSWGQGDIQYF.

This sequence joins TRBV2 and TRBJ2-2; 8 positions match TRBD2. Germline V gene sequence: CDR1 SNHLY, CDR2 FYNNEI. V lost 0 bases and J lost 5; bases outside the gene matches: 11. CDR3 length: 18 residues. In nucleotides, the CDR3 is TGTGCCAGCAGTGAAGCTAGGGGCTACGGGAGGGCGACCGGGGAGCTGTTTTTT. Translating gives CASSEARGYGRATGELFF.

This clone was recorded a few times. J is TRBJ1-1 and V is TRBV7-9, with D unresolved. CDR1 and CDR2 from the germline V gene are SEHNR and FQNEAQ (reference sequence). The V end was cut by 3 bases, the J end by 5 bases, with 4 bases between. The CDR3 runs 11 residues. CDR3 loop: CASSFSTEAFF. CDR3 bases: TGTGCCAGCAGCTTTAGTACTGAAGCTTTCTTT. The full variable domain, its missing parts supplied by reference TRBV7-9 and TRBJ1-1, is DTGVSQNPRHKITKRGQNVTFRCDPISEHNRLYWYRQTLGQGPEFLTYFQNEAQLEKSRLLSDRFSAERPKGSFSTLEIQRTEQGDSAMYLCASSFSTEAFFGQGTRLTVV.